This T cell receptor (beta chain) is from a study of blood T cell repertoires in COVID-19. As for the study in general: Some COVID-19 samples were acute and others convalescent; all came from the United States, Italy and Spain. T cells, B-cell-depleted T cells, or PBMCs supplied cDNA or gDNA.

CDR3 size: 12 residues. Trimming shortened V by 9 bases and J by 4 bases, and 10 bases separated the two germline ends. Looked up from germline, CDR1 is SNHLY and CDR2 is FYNNEI. How the authors handled the data: Reference gene primers were amplified, and this amplification served to estimate nucleated cell counts. Sequenced by immunoSEQ multiplex PCR; TCRdb stores in-frame clones only, minus some. V and J calls plus clone size are reproduced from that table; the DNA served to infer D and trimming. The table shows some 57,000 clones, with around 86% occurring only once. The sample comprised peripheral blood. This sequence joins TRBV2 and TRBJ1-5; no definite D call. This clonotype originated in a woman of 80 years or more with acute or convalescent COVID-19. The CDR3 protein is CARSRPNQPQHF. The CDR3 bases are TGTGCCAGATCGAGGCCGAATCAGCCCCAGCATTTT.